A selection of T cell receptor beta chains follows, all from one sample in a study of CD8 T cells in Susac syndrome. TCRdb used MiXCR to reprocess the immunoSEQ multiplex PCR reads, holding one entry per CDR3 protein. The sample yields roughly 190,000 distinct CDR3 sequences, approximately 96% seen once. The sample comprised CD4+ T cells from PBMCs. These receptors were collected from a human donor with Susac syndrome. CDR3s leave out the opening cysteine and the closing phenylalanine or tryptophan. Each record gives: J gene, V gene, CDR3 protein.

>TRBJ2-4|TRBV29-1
SVVSGTLAKNIQY
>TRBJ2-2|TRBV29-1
SVVGDTGELF
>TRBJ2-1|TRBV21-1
ASSNHRRDHNEQF
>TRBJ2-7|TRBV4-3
ASSQALGAYEQY
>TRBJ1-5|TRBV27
ASSSGTGNRRQH
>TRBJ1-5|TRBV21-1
ASSHPQPQH
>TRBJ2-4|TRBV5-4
ASSHARDAPSHIQY
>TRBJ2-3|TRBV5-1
ASSFLTSGGGDTQY
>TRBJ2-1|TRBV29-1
SVVGRLSYNEQF
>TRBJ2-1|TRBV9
ASSPGGWNTGEQF
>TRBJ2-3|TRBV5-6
ASSLALGRAGRDTQY
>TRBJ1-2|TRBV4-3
ASSQDRVSQSYT
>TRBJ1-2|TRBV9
ASSVDPTPNYGYT
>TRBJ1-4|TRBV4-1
ASSGRAAGNEKLF
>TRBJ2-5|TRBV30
AWETGVQETQY
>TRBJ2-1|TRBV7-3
ASSSTSFGEQF
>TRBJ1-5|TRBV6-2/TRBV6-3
ASSYGRDYSNQPQH
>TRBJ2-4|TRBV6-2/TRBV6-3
ASTGKKNIQY
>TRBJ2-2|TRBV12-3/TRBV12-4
ASSLKVDRGTGELF
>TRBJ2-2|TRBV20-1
SARFRDSELF
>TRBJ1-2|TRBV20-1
SASAGQGGYT
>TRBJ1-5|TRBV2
ASSNRDRVNQPQH
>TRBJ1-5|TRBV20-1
SASTTAVSQPQH
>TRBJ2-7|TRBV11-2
ASSRTARAGYEQY
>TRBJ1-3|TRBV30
AWTRGQNSGNTIY
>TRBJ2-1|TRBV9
ASSLPGGPGEQF
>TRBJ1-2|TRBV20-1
SARDKGIYGYT
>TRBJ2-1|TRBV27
ASSWRADSEQF
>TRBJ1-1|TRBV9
ASSVLVDTEAF
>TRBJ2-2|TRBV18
ASSPLGLRNTGELF
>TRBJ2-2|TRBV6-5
ASARVTGELF
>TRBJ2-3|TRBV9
ASSVIAADTQY
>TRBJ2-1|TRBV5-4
ASSSTSGGDEQF
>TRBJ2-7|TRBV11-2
ASSFNRASYEQY
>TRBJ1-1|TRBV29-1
SVAVGPGNTEAF
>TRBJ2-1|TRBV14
ASSPSGGKQF
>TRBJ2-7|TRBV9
ASSVGLAGRLRVEQY
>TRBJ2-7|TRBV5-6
ASSLAGRDYEQY
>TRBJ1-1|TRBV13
ASSSQAGPNTEAF
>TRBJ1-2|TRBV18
ASSQLGTGTTTSIYGYT
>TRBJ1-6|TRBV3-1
ASSRELGNSPLH
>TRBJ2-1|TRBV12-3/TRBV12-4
ASTPRLAGHNEQF
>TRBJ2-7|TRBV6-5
ASSGTRPYEQY
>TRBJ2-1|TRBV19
ASSLGLHNEQF
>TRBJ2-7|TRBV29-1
SVGRTGSSYEQY
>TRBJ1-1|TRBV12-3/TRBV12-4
ASSGRESAF
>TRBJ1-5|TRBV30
AWSSTGGPQH
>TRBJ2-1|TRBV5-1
ASSSGTGNNEQF
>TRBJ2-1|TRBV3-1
ASRGQGNGNEQF
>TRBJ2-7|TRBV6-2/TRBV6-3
ASSRTWTGMSYEQY
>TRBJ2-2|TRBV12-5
ASGLEHRRGELF
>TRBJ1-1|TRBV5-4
ASSLGAGAVNTEAF
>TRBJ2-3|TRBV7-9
ASSWTEVTDTQY
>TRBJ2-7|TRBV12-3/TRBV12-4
ASSLGYGYEQY
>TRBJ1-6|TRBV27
ASSPTSRYSPLH